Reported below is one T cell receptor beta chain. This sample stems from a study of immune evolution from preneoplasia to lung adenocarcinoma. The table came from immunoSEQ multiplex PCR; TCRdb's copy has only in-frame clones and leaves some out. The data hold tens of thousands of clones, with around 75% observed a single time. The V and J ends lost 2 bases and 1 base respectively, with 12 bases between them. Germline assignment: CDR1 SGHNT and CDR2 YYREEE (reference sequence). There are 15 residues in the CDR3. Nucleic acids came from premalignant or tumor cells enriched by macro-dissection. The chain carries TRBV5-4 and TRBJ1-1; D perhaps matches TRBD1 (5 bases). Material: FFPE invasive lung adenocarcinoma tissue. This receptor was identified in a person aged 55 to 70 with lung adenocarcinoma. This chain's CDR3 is CASSLIGAQNTEAFF. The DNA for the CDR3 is TGTGCCAGCAGCTTAATAGGGGCTCAGAACACTGAAGCTTTCTTT.